A selection of T cell receptor beta chains follows, all from one sample in a study of blood T cell repertoires in COVID-19. TCRdb's table, derived via immunoSEQ multiplex PCR, lists solely in-frame clones and lacks some. The table has approximately 110,000 clones, around 70% seen once. The sequenced sample was peripheral blood. These receptors came from a man at least 80 years old with COVID-19, enrolled during active disease. CDR3s include the opening cysteine and the closing phenylalanine or tryptophan. A D gene is named only where the DNA matches it firmly. Some rows have no size entry. The others give once, few or many, or a class for an expanded clone.

J gene: TRBJ2-3
clone size: NA
V gene: TRBV25-1
D gene: TRBD2
CDR3 protein: CASSDILAGTTDTQYF
CDR3 DNA: TGTGCCAGCAGTGATATCCTAGCGGGTACCACAGATACGCAGTATTTT

J gene: TRBJ1-6
clone size: NA
V gene: TRBV28
D gene: TRBD1
CDR3 protein: CASSLTGENSPLHF
CDR3 DNA: TGTGCCAGCAGCTTAACAGGGGAGAATTCACCCCTCCACTTT

J gene: TRBJ1-6
clone size: NA
V gene: TRBV27
D gene: TRBD1
CDR3 protein: CASRVTGGGSPLHF
CDR3 DNA: TGTGCCAGCAGGGTAACAGGGGGAGGTTCACCCCTCCACTTT

J gene: TRBJ2-7
clone size: NA
V gene: TRBV4-1
D gene: TRBD2
CDR3 protein: CASSPGLAIYEQYF
CDR3 DNA: TGCGCCAGCAGCCCGGGACTAGCGATCTACGAGCAGTACTTC

J gene: TRBJ1-6
clone size: NA
V gene: TRBV6-6
D gene: NA
CDR3 protein: CASRGGNSPLHF
CDR3 DNA: TGTGCCAGCAGGGGAGGAAATTCACCCCTCCACTTT

J gene: TRBJ1-6
clone size: NA
V gene: TRBV5-1
D gene: NA
CDR3 protein: CASSLDGQKNSPLHF
CDR3 DNA: TGCGCCAGCAGCTTGGACGGACAGAAGAATTCACCCCTCCACTTT

J gene: TRBJ2-5
clone size: NA
V gene: TRBV30
D gene: NA
CDR3 protein: CAWSGGRGAETQYF
CDR3 DNA: TGTGCCTGGAGTGGCGGCAGGGGGGCGGAGACCCAGTACTTC

J gene: TRBJ2-3
clone size: NA
V gene: TRBV27
D gene: TRBD2
CDR3 protein: CASSPTGLAGGRPQYF
CDR3 DNA: TGTGCCAGCAGTCCCACGGGACTAGCGGGAGGGAGGCCGCAGTATTTT

J gene: TRBJ1-2
clone size: NA
V gene: TRBV3-1/TRBV3-2
D gene: TRBD1
CDR3 protein: CASSQAQTGRAGYTF
CDR3 DNA: TGTGCCAGCAGCCAGGCACAGACAGGGCGCGCTGGCTACACCTTC

J gene: TRBJ2-7
clone size: many
V gene: TRBV28
D gene: TRBD1
CDR3 protein: CASSLAGQGAYEQYF
CDR3 DNA: TGTGCCAGCAGTTTAGCGGGACAGGGGGCCTACGAGCAGTACTTC

J gene: TRBJ1-6
clone size: NA
V gene: TRBV6-5
D gene: NA
CDR3 protein: CASSYTAGENSPLHF
CDR3 DNA: TGTGCCAGCAGTTACACGGCAGGGGAAAATTCACCCCTCCACTTT

J gene: TRBJ2-1
clone size: NA
V gene: TRBV28
D gene: TRBD2
CDR3 protein: CASSFLVSSGRNDEQFF
CDR3 DNA: TGTGCCAGCAGTTTTCTCGTGTCTAGCGGGAGAAATGATGAGCAGTTCTTC

J gene: TRBJ1-4
clone size: NA
V gene: TRBV6-6
D gene: NA
CDR3 protein: CASRGSGRNEKLFF
CDR3 DNA: TGTGCCAGCAGGGGGTCAGGGAGGAATGAAAAACTGTTTTTT

J gene: TRBJ2-6
clone size: NA
V gene: TRBV10-2
D gene: NA
CDR3 protein: CASRDVGGSGANVLTF
CDR3 DNA: TGCGCCAGCAGGGATGTGGGGGGAAGTGGGGCCAACGTCCTGACTTTC

J gene: TRBJ1-6
clone size: NA
V gene: TRBV12-3/TRBV12-4
D gene: NA
CDR3 protein: CASSFAGNSPLHF
CDR3 DNA: TGTGCCAGCAGTTTCGCGGGAAATTCACCCCTCCACTTT

J gene: TRBJ2-3
clone size: NA
V gene: TRBV7-9
D gene: NA
CDR3 protein: CASTFGATDTQYF
CDR3 DNA: TGTGCCAGCACCTTTGGGGCGACAGATACGCAGTATTTT

J gene: TRBJ1-1
clone size: once
V gene: TRBV7-9
D gene: TRBD1
CDR3 protein: CASTERQGSTEAFF
CDR3 DNA: TGTGCCAGCACCGAAAGACAGGGGAGCACTGAAGCTTTCTTT

J gene: TRBJ2-1
clone size: NA
V gene: TRBV9
D gene: NA
CDR3 protein: CASSTQGTTYNEQFF
CDR3 DNA: TGTGCCAGCAGCACTCAAGGGACAACCTACAATGAGCAGTTCTTC

J gene: TRBJ2-3
clone size: NA
V gene: TRBV9
D gene: TRBD2
CDR3 protein: CASSASGGAYIADTQYF
CDR3 DNA: TGTGCCAGCAGCGCTAGCGGGGGGGCTTATATTGCAGATACGCAGTATTTT

J gene: TRBJ1-1
clone size: NA
V gene: TRBV7-9
D gene: NA
CDR3 protein: CASSSRSAGPSNTEAFF
CDR3 DNA: TGTGCCAGCAGCTCCCGGTCGGCAGGTCCCTCGAACACTGAAGCTTTCTTT

J gene: TRBJ2-5
clone size: few
V gene: TRBV5-1
D gene: NA
CDR3 protein: CASSLYGRVETQYF
CDR3 DNA: TGCGCCAGCAGCTTGTACGGCAGGGTGGAGACCCAGTACTTC

J gene: TRBJ2-7
clone size: NA
V gene: TRBV7-9
D gene: TRBD1
CDR3 protein: CASSPGQDGSYEQYF
CDR3 DNA: TGTGCCAGCAGCCCGGGACAGGATGGCTCCTACGAGCAGTACTTC